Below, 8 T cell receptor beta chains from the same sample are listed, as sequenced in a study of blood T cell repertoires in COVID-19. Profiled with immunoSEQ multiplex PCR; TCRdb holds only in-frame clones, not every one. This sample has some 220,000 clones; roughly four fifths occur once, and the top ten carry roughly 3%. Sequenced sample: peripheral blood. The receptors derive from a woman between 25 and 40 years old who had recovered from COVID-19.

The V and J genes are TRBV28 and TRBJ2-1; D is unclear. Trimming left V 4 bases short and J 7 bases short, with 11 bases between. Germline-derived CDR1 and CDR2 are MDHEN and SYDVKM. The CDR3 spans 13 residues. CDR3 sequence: CASSSPGRNEQFF. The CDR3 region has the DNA TGTGCCAGCAGTTCCCCCGGCAGGAATGAGCAGTTCTTC.

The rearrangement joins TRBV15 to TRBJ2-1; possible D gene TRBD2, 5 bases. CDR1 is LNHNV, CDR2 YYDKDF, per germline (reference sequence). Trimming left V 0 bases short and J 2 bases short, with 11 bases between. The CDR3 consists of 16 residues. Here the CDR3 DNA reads TGTGCCACCAGCAGAGAAGAAGCGGAGACCTACAATGAGCAGTTCTTC. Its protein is CATSREEAETYNEQFF. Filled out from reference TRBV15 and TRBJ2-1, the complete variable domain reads DAMVIQNPRYQVTQFGKPVTLSCSQTLNHNVMYWYQQKSSQAPKLLFHYYDKDFNNEADTPDNFQSRRPNTSFCFLDIRSPGLGDTAMYLCATSREEAETYNEQFFGPGTRLTVL.

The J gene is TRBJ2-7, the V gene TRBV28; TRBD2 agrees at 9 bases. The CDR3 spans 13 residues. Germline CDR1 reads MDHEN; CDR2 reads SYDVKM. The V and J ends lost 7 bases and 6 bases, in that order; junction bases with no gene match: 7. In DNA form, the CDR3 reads TGTGCCAGCACGGAGGGACTAGCCCTCGAGCAGTACTTC. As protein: CASTEGLALEQYF.

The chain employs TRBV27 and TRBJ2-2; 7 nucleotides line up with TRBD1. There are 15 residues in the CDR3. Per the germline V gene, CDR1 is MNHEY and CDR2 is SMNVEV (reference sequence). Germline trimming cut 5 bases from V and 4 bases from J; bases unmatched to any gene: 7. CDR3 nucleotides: TGTGCCAGCAGTCCTGCAGGGGGATTCACCGGGGAGCTGTTTTTT. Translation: CASSPAGGFTGELFF.

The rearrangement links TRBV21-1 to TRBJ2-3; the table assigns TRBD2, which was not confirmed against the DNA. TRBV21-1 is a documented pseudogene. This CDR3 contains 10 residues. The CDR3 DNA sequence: TGTGCCAGCCTAGCAGATACGCAGTATTTT. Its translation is CASLADTQYF.

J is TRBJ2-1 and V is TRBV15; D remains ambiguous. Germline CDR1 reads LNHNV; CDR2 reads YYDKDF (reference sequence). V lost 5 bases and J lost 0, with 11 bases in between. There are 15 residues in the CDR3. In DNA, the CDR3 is TGTGCCACCAGCCTAGAGATCAGCTCCTACAATGAGCAGTTCTTC. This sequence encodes CATSLEISSYNEQFF.

DNA for the CDR3: TGTGCCAGCAGCCAGAGCGGGAGTTCAGATACGCAGTATTTT. Translating gives CASSQSGSSDTQYF. The V call is TRBV7-2, the J call TRBJ2-3, with 8 bases aligning to TRBD2. Germline assignment: CDR1 SGHTA and CDR2 FQGNSA. Losses at the gene ends were 5 bases for V and 4 bases for J; bases not matched to a gene: 5. The CDR3 length is 14 residues.

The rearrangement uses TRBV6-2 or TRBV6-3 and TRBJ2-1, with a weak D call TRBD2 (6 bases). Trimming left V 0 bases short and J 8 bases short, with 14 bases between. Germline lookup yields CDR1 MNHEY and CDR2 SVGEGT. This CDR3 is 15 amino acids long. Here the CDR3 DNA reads TGTGCCAGCAGTTACTCGTTGCGGGACTTCGATGAGCAGTTCTTC. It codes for CASSYSLRDFDEQFF.